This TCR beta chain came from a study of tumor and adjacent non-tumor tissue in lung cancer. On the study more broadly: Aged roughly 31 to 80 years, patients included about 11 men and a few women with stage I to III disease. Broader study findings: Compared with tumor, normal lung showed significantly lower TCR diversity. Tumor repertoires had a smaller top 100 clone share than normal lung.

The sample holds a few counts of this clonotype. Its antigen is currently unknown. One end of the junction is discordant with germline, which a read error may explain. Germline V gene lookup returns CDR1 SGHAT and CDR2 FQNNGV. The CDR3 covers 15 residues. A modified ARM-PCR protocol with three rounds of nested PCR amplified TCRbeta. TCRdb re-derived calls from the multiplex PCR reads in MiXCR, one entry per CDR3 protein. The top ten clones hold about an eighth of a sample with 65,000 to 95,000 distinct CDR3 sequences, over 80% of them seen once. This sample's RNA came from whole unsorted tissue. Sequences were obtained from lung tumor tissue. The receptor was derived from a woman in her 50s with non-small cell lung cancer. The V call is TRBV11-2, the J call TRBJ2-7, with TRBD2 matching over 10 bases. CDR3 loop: CPSSPWTSGSYEQYF. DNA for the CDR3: TGTCCCAGCAGCCCTTGGACTAGCGGTTCCTACGAGCAGTACTTT.